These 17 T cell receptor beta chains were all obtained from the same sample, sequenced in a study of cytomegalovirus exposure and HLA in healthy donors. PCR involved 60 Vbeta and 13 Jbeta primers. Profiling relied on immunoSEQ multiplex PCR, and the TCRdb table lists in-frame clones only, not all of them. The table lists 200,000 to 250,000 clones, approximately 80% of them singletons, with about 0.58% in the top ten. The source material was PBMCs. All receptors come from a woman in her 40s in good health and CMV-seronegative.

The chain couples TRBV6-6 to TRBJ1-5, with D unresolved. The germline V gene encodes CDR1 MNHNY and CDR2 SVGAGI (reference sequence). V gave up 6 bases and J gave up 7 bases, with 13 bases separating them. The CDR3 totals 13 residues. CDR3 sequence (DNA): TGTGCCAGCAGCAAGACGACGGGGCAGCCCCAGCATTTT. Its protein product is CASSKTTGQPQHF.

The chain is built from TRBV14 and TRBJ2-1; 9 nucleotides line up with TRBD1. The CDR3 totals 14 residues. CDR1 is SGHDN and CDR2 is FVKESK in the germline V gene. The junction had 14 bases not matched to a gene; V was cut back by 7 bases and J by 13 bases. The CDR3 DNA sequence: TGTGCCAGCAACCCCGGACAGGGGTTTGCACCACAGTTCTTC. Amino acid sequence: CASNPGQGFAPQFF.

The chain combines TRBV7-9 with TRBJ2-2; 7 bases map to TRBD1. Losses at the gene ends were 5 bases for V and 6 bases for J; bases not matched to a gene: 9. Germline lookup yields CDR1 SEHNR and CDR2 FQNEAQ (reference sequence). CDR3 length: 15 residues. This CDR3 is CASSTSTGRPGELFF. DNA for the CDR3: TGTGCCAGCAGCACGTCGACAGGGCGGCCCGGGGAGCTGTTTTTT.

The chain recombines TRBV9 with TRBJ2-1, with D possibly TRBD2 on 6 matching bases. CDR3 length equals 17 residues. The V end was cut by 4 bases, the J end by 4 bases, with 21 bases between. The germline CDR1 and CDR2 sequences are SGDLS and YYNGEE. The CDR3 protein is CASSRRIQLGGYNEQFF. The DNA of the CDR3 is TGTGCCAGCAGCCGAAGGATACAATTAGGAGGGTACAATGAGCAGTTCTTC.

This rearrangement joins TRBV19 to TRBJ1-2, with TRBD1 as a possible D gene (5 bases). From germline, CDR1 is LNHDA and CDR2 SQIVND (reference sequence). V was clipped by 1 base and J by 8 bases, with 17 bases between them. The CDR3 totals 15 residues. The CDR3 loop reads CASSIVPSQVGGYTF. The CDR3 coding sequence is TGTGCCAGTAGTATAGTCCCGTCACAGGTCGGCGGCTACACCTTC. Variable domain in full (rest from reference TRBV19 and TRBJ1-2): DGGITQSPKYLFRKEGQNVTLSCEQNLNHDAMYWYRQDPGQGLRLIYYSQIVNDFQKGDIAEGYSVSREKKESFPLTVTSAQKNPTAFYLCASSIVPSQVGGYTFGSGTRLTVV.

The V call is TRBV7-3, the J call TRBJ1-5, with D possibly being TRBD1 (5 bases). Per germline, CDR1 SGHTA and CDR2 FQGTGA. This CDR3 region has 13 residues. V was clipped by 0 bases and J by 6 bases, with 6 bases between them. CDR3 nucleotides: TGTGCCAGCAGCTTAACGCAGGGTCAGCCCCAGCATTTT. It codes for CASSLTQGQPQHF. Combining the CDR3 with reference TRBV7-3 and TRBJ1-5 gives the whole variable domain GAGVSQTPSNKVTEKGKYVELRCDPISGHTALYWYRQSLGQGPEFLIYFQGTGAADDSGLPNDRFFAVRPEGSVSTLKIQRTERGDSAVYLCASSLTQGQPQHFGDGTRLSIL.

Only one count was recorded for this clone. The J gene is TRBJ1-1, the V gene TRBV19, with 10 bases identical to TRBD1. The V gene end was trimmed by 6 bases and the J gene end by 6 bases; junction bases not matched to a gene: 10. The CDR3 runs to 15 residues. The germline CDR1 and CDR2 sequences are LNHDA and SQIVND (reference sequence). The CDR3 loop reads CASRLGQGGASEAFF. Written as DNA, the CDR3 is TGTGCCAGTAGACTAGGACAGGGGGGTGCCTCTGAAGCTTTCTTT.

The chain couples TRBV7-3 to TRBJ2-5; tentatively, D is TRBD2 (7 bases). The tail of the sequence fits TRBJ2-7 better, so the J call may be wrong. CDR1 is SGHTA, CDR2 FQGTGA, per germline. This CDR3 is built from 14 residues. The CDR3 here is CASSLGGASYEQYF. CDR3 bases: TGTGCCAGCAGCTTAGGGGGGGCCTCCTACGAGCAGTACTTC.

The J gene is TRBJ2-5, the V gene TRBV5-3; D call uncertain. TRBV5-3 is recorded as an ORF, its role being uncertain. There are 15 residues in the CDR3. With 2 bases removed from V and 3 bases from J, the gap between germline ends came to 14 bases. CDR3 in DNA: TGTGCCAGAAGCTTACATCCCATCCACAAAGAGACCCAGTACTTC. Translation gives CARSLHPIHKETQYF.

This CDR3 reads CAWSLTGGSQPQHF. In DNA, the CDR3 is TGTGCCTGGAGTTTGACAGGGGGGAGTCAGCCCCAGCATTTT. The chain employs TRBV30 and TRBJ1-5; 9 bases map to TRBD1. Germline CDR1 and CDR2: GTSNPN and SVGIG (reference sequence). The length of the CDR3 is 14 residues. V dropped 2 bases and J dropped 6; count of bases not matched to a gene: 5.

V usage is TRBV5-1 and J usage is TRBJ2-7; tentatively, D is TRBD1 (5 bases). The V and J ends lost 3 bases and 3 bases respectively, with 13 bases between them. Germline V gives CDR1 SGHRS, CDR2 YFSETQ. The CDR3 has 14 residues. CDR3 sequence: CASSWRQDNYEQYF. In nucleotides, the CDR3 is TGCGCCAGCAGCTGGCGGCAGGACAACTACGAGCAGTACTTC.

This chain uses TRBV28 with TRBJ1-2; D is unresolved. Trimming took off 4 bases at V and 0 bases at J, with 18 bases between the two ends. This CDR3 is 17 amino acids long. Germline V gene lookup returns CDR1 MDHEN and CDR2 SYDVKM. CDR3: CASSSAGSLQANYGYTF. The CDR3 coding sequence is TGTGCCAGCAGTTCCGCCGGGAGCCTACAAGCTAACTATGGCTACACCTTC.

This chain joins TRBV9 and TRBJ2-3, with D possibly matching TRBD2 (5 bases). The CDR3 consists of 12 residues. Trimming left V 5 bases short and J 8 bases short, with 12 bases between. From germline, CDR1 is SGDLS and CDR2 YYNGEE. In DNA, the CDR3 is TGTGCCAGCAGGGGTCTGGAGGCTACGCAGTATTTT. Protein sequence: CASRGLEATQYF.

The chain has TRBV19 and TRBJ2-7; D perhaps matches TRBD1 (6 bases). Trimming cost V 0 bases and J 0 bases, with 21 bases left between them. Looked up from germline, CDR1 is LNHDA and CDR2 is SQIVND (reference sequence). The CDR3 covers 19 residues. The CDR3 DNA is TGTGCCAGTAGTATAGATACAGGGTCCTCGGGACCCAGCTCCTACGAGCAGTACTTC. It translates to CASSIDTGSSGPSSYEQYF.

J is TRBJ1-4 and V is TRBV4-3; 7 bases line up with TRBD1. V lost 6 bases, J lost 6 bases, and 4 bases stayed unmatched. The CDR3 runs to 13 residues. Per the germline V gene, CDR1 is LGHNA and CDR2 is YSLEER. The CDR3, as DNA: TGCGCCAGCAGGAAGGGGGCCGATGAAAAACTGTTTTTT. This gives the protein CASRKGADEKLFF.

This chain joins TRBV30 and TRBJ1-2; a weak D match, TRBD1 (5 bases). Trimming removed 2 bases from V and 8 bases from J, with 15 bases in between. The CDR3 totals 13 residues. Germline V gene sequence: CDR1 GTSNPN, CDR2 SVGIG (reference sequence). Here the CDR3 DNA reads TGTGCCTGGAGTCCTGGAGGGGTCCTAGGCTACACCTTC. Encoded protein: CAWSPGGVLGYTF.

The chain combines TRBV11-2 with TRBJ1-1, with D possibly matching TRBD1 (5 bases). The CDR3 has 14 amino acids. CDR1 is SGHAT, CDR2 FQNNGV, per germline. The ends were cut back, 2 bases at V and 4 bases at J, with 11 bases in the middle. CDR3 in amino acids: CASSLWRGSTEAFF. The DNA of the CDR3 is TGTGCCAGCAGCTTATGGCGGGGGAGCACTGAAGCTTTCTTT.